This TCR beta chain emerged from a study of T cells in Graves' hyperthyroidism and ophthalmopathy. Germline V gene data show CDR1 as MGHDK and CDR2 as SYGVNS. CDR3 length equals 13 residues. Deletions cut 5 bases from V and 6 bases from J, with 11 bases between. The source material, RNA transcripts, was used to amplify TCR beta CDR3 regions. First-round RT-PCR of the TCR CDR3 relied on the HTBI primer set. One entry per CDR3 protein, called by TCRdb with MiXCR from the multiplex PCR reads. The profile shows 300,000 to 450,000 distinct CDR3 sequences, more than 11% of them singletons. The TCR was taken from a woman aged 55-69 years with Graves' hyperthyroidism. The chain combines TRBV25-1 with TRBJ2-4; D call uncertain. Sequenced input: blood. CDR3: CASSPSVGNIQYF. The CDR3 DNA reads TGTGCCAGCAGTCCGTCGGTTGGAAACATTCAGTACTTC. Together with reference TRBV25-1 and TRBJ2-4, the CDR3 gives the full variable domain: EADIYQTPRYLVIGTGKKITLECSQTMGHDKMYWYQQDPGMELHLIHYSYGVNSTEKGDLSSESTVSRIRTEHFPLTLESARPSHTSQYLCASSPSVGNIQYFGAGTRLSVL.